This TCR beta chain was sequenced during a study of T cells in Graves' hyperthyroidism and ophthalmopathy. Study-wide context: The authors collected peripheral blood at initial diagnosis, before any treatment.

TCR beta CDR3 regions were amplified from RNA. The HTBI primer set drove a first-round RT-PCR of the TCR CDR3. Each CDR3 protein gets one entry after TCRdb re-called the multiplex PCR reads with MiXCR. The data show around 300,000 distinct CDR3 sequences, around 13% seen once. This clonotype has a handful of counts. Germline loops: CDR1 LNHDA, CDR2 SQIVND (reference sequence). Losses at the gene ends were 3 bases for V and 4 bases for J; bases not matched to a gene: 5. This CDR3 contains 16 residues. Sample: blood. This receptor was identified in a woman in her twenties or thirties with Graves' hyperthyroidism. V is TRBV19 and J is TRBJ2-2; the match to TRBD1 covers 10 bases. CDR3 region: CASSIRGQGGTGELFF. In DNA, the CDR3 is TGTGCCAGTAGTATCCGAGGACAGGGGGGCACCGGGGAGCTGTTTTTT.